This paragraph reports one T cell receptor (beta chain). At one end, the junction sequence differs from germline, possibly due to a read error. The CDR3 consists of 15 residues. Looked up from germline, CDR1 is SGHRS and CDR2 is YFSETQ. No cell sorting was done before RNA was extracted from the tissue. This entry is derived from a study of tumor and adjacent non-tumor tissue in lung cancer. The library came from three nested PCR rounds adapted from ARM-PCR protocols. From the multiplex PCR reads, TCRdb called clonotypes with MiXCR, one entry per CDR3 protein. Among about 76,000 distinct CDR3 sequences, around two thirds were seen once, and the ten largest hold roughly 12%.

The sequenced sample was lung tumor tissue. The receptor comes from a woman in her seventies with non-small cell lung cancer. This chain links TRBV5-1 with TRBJ2-7, with TRBD1 matching over 8 bases. The chain's CDR3 is CASSLGPGGGYEQNF. The CDR3 DNA follows: TGCGCCAGCAGCTTGGGTCCAGGGGGCGGCTACGAACAGAACTTC. Full variable domain (outside the CDR3, taken from reference TRBV5-1 and TRBJ2-7): KAGVTQTPRYLIKTRGQQVTLSCSPISGHRSVSWYQQTPGQGLQFLFEYFSETQRNKGNFPGRFSGRQFSNSRSEMNVSTLELGDSALYLCASSLGPGGGYEQNFGPGTRLTVT.